This passage covers 2 T cell receptor beta chains from one sample sequenced in a study of blood T cells in healthy people across ages. It was with a sample-barcoded 5' primer and a J-beta primer mix that a second PCR of roughly 7 to 12 cycles was run. TCRdb reprocessed the 5' RACE reads with MiXCR, giving one entry per CDR3 protein. This sample has hundreds of thousands of distinct CDR3 sequences, with roughly 41% found just once. Material: blood. The source is an elderly man in good health.

This clonotype was observed a handful of times. The rearrangement links TRBV12-5 to TRBJ2-3, with TRBD2 matching over 10 bases. With V trimmed by 6 bases and J by 0 bases, 0 bases remained unmatched. Per germline, CDR1 LGHNT and CDR2 FRNRAP. This CDR3 spans 14 amino acids. The CDR3 DNA reads as TGTGCTAGTGGGACTAGCGGGAGCACAGATACGCAGTATTTT. It codes for CASGTSGSTDTQYF. The complete variable domain, with remaining parts taken from reference TRBV12-5 and TRBJ2-3, reads DARVTQTPRHKVTEMGQEVTMRCQPILGHNTVFWYRQTMMQGLELLAYFRNRAPLDDSGMPKDRFSAEMPDATLATLKIQPSEPRDSAVYFCASGTSGSTDTQYFGPGTRLTVL.

The chain joins TRBV7-6 to TRBJ1-5, with D tentatively TRBD1 (5 bases). CDR1 is SGHVS and CDR2 is FNYEAQ in the germline V gene. The V and J ends lost 5 bases and 6 bases respectively, with 20 bases between them. This CDR3 spans 16 amino acids. CDR3 loop: CASSPTDSGWIQPQHF. Here the CDR3 DNA reads TGTGCCAGCAGCCCCACAGACAGCGGGTGGATTCAGCCCCAGCATTTT.